This T cell receptor (beta chain) comes out of a study of CD8 T cells in ankylosing spondylitis. Quantitative molecular-barcoded 5'-RACE generated the TCR beta libraries. One entry per CDR3 protein, called by TCRdb with MiXCR from the 5' RACE reads. The table has 350,000 or so distinct CDR3 sequences, about 15% seen once. Findings and limits, study-wide: Several of the motif variants were reported before in synovial fluid and blood from reactive arthritis. Reportedly, significant enrichment of disease-linked clones occurred in matched ankylosing spondylitis synovial fluid.

Germline V lookup: CDR1 LNHNV, CDR2 YYDKDF (reference sequence). V lost 0 bases to trimming and J lost 3 bases, with 3 bases between them. The CDR3 has 13 amino acids. Comments on this clonotype: Its antigen is not identified.

The sequence was collected from a male donor with ankylosing spondylitis or in good health (not recorded which). The sample comprised blood, either unsorted or a sorted T cell fraction (not recorded which). This rearrangement joins TRBV15 to TRBJ1-3; unclear D gene. The CDR3 bases are TGTGCCACCAGCAGAGATGGTGGAAACACCATATATTTT. Residues: CATSRDGGNTIYF.